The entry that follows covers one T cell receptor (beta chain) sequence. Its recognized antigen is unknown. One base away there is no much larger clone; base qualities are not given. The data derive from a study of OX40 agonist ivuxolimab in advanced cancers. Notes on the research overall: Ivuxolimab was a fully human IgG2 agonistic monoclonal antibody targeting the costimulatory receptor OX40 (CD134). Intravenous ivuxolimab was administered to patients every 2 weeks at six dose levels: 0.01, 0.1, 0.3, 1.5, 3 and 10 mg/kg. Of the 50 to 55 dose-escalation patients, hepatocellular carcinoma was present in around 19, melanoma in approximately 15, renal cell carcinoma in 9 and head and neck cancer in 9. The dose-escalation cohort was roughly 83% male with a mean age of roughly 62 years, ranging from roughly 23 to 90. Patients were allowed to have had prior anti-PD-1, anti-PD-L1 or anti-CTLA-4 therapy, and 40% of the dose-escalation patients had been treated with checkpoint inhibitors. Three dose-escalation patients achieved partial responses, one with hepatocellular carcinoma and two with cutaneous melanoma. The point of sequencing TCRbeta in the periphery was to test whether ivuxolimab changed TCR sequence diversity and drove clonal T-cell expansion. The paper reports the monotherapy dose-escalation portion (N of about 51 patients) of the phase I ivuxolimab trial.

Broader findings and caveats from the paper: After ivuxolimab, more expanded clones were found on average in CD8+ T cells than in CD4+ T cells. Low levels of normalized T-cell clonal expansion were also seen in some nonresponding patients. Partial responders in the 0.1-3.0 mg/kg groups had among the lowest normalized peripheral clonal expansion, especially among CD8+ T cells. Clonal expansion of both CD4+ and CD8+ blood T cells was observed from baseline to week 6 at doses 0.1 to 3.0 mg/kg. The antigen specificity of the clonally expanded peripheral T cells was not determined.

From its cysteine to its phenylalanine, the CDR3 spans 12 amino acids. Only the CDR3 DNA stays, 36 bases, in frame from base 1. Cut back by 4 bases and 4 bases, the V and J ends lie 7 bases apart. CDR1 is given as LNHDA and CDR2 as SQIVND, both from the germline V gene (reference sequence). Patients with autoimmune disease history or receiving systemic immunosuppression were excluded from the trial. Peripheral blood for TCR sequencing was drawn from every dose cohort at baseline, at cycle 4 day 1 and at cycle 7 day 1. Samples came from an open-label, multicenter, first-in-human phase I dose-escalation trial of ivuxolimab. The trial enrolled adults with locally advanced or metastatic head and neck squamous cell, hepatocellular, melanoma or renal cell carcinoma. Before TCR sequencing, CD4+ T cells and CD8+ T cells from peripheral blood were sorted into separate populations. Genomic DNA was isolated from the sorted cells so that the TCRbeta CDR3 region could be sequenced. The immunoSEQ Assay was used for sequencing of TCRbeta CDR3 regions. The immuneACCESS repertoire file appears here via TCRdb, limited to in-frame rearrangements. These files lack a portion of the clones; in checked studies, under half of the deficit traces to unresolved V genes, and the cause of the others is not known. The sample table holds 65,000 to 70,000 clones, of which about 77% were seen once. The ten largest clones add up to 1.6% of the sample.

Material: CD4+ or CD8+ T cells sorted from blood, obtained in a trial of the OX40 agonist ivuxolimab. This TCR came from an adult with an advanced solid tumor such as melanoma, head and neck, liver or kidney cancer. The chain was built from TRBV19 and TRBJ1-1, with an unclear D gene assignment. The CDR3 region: CASSNLLTEAFF. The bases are TGTGCCAGTAGTAACCTCCTCACTGAAGCTTTCTTT.